These 28 T cell receptor beta chains came from one sample sequenced in a study of T cell responses to AZD1222 COVID-19 vaccine. Assay used: immunoSEQ multiplex PCR; TCRdb lists only in-frame clones, some missing. Of about 72,000 clones listed, roughly 87% are singletons. Source: peripheral blood, taken on day 0 of AZD1222 vaccination. Receptor source: an adult in good health.

The gene calls are TRBV6-1 and TRBJ2-3; the D gene is possibly TRBD2 (6 bases). Germline assignment: CDR1 MNHNS and CDR2 SASEGT. The V gene lost 3 bases and the J gene lost 0 bases, with 16 bases spanning the gap. The CDR3 sequence is 17 residues long. CDR3 in amino acids: CASSETHGGLSTDTQYF. CDR3 in DNA: TGTGCCAGCAGTGAGACCCACGGGGGTTTGAGCACAGATACGCAGTATTTT.

The V gene is TRBV20-1, the J gene TRBJ2-3; D is uncertain. This CDR3 contains 11 residues. Trimming shortened V by 4 bases and J by 8 bases, and 10 bases separated the two germline ends. Germline CDR1 is DFQATT and CDR2 is SNEGSKA (reference sequence). CDR3 nucleotides: TGCAGTGCTACCGATTCCTTTACGCAGTATTTT. This gives the protein CSATDSFTQYF.

The chain employs TRBV28 and TRBJ2-1; D is ambiguous. The V end was cut by 7 bases, the J end by 7 bases, with 20 bases between. Germline-derived CDR1 and CDR2 are MDHEN and SYDVKM. This CDR3 spans 15 amino acids. In DNA form, the CDR3 reads TGTGCCAGCACCTCATGGGTGGAGTCGTCAAATGAGCAGTTCTTC. This sequence encodes CASTSWVESSNEQFF.

The chain carries TRBV30 and TRBJ2-7; D assignment may be TRBD1 or TRBD2 (5 bases each). V lost 7 bases, J lost 6 bases, and 25 bases lay in between. Germline CDR1 and CDR2: GTSNPN and SVGIG (reference sequence). The CDR3 is 15 amino acids. The CDR3 region has the DNA TGTGCCTCTTCCTCGGACCAGGGATGGGGGTCCGAGCAGTACTTC. Protein product: CASSSDQGWGSEQYF.

This chain joins TRBV27 and TRBJ1-4; unclear D gene. The CDR3 sequence is 12 residues long. V was trimmed by 5 bases and J by 13 bases, leaving 14 bases between them. Germline V CDR1 and CDR2: MNHEY, SMNVEV (reference sequence). The CDR3 DNA is TGTGCCAGCAGTCGACCGGGAGGTGGACTGTTTTTT. It yields the protein CASSRPGGGLFF.

The J gene is TRBJ1-3, the V gene TRBV10-3; no definite D call. The germline V gene encodes CDR1 ENHRY and CDR2 SYGVKD. V shed 8 bases and J shed 2 bases, with 13 bases lying between them. CDR3 size: 14 residues. This CDR3 reads CAILVPGPGNTIYF. CDR3 nucleotides: TGTGCCATCTTAGTCCCCGGACCTGGAAACACCATATATTTT.

The V and J genes are TRBV19 and TRBJ1-1; 9 nucleotides agree with TRBD1. V shed 3 bases, J shed 8 bases, and the junction held 10 bases outside the gene matches. Germline-derived CDR1 and CDR2 are LNHDA and SQIVND (reference sequence). This CDR3 region has 15 residues. The CDR3 DNA follows: TGTGCCAGTAGTATCCTCGGGACAGGGCTAATCGAAGCTTTCTTT. Protein sequence: CASSILGTGLIEAFF.

J is TRBJ2-2 and V is TRBV4-3; the D gene is possibly TRBD1 (6 bases). The germline gives CDR1 LGHNA, CDR2 YSLEER. Trimming removed 0 bases from V and 5 bases from J, with 13 bases in between. The CDR3 has 16 residues. The CDR3 region is CASSQEGAQKTGELFF. In nucleotides, the CDR3 is TGCGCCAGCAGCCAAGAGGGGGCTCAAAAGACCGGGGAGCTGTTTTTT.

The genes are TRBV9 and TRBJ2-5; no definite D call. The germline CDR1 and CDR2 sequences are SGDLS and YYNGEE. V was shortened by 1 base and J by 0 bases, with 7 bases between the two germline ends. The CDR3 runs to 14 residues. CDR3 nucleotides: TGTGCCAGCAGCGTAAGGCCGAACCAAGAGACCCAGTACTTC. Amino acid sequence: CASSVRPNQETQYF.

This clone was detected only once. The J gene is TRBJ2-4, the V gene TRBV9; D gene ambiguous. V gave up 0 bases and J gave up 6 bases, with 13 bases separating them. The CDR3 sequence is 15 residues long. Germline CDR1 is SGDLS and CDR2 is YYNGEE. The CDR3 loop is CASSVGEASGNIQYF. The CDR3 DNA follows: TGTGCCAGCAGCGTAGGTGAAGCTTCGGGAAACATTCAGTACTTC.

V usage is TRBV7-9 and J usage is TRBJ1-6; 7 bases line up with TRBD1. The CDR3 sequence is 16 residues long. The V gene's germline CDR1 is SEHNR and CDR2 FQNEAQ (reference sequence). Trimming cost V 5 bases and J 5 bases; bases outside gene matches: 9. The CDR3 nucleotides are TGTGCCAGCAGCCTCCACGGGACAGCAAATAATTCACCCCTCCACTTT. Protein product: CASSLHGTANNSPLHF.

For the CDR3, the DNA is TGTGCCAGCAGTCTCAACTCCGGGACAGATGGCTACACCTTC. Protein product: CASSLNSGTDGYTF. The chain is built from TRBV6-5 and TRBJ1-2; 7 bases are a match to TRBD1. Germline V lookup: CDR1 MNHEY, CDR2 SVGAGI. V lost 5 bases and J lost 6; bases outside the gene matches: 9. The CDR3 is 14 amino acids.

The genes are TRBV11-2 and TRBJ2-6; D call uncertain. Germline V gene data show CDR1 as SGHAT and CDR2 as FQNNGV. V was trimmed by 1 base and J by 2 bases, leaving 0 bases between them. CDR3 length: 13 residues. The DNA for the CDR3 is TGTGCCAGCAGCTTAGCTGGGGCCAACGTCCTGACTTTC. Encoded protein: CASSLAGANVLTF.

The V and J genes are TRBV15 and TRBJ1-1; a possible D gene is TRBD1 (6 bases). Trimming shortened V by 5 bases and J by 1 base, and 11 bases separated the two germline ends. CDR1 LNHNV and CDR2 YYDKDF come from the germline V gene (reference sequence). The CDR3 totals 14 residues. CDR3: CATSPWGANTEAFF. CDR3 nucleotide sequence: TGTGCCACCAGCCCATGGGGGGCGAACACTGAAGCTTTCTTT.

The chain combines TRBV27 with TRBJ2-7; 11 bases fit TRBD1. After removal of 4 bases from V and 9 bases from J, the junction contained 11 bases not matched to a gene. CDR1 and CDR2 from the germline V gene are MNHEY and SMNVEV (reference sequence). The length of the CDR3 is 15 residues. The CDR3 DNA reads as TGTGCCAGCAGTTCCGGGGACAGGGGGTTGATCGGGCAGTACTTC. Its translation: CASSSGDRGLIGQYF.

V and J are TRBV30 and TRBJ1-5, with 9 bases aligning to TRBD1. V shed 1 base, J shed 5 bases, and the junction held 6 bases outside the gene matches. From germline, CDR1 is GTSNPN and CDR2 SVGIG (reference sequence). This CDR3 has 15 residues. The CDR3 nucleotides are TGTGCCTGGAGTGCGGGACAGGGAATCCATCAGCCCCAGCATTTT. This translates into CAWSAGQGIHQPQHF. Supplemented by reference TRBV30 and TRBJ1-5, the full variable domain reads SQTIHQWPATLVQPVGSPLSLECTVEGTSNPNLYWYRQAAGRGLQLLFYSVGIGQISSEVPQNLSASRPQDRQFILSSKKLLLSDSGFYLCAWSAGQGIHQPQHFGDGTRLSIL.

The chain recombines TRBV2 with TRBJ2-7; D is perhaps TRBD2 (5 bases). The V and J ends lost 7 bases and 6 bases respectively, with 16 bases between them. The CDR3 has 13 amino acids. Per germline, CDR1 SNHLY and CDR2 FYNNEI. The CDR3, as DNA: TGTGCCAGCACATCCGGGATTGTGAGCGAGCAGTACTTC. It is translated as CASTSGIVSEQYF.

CDR3 nucleotides: TGCGCCAGCAGAACCACCCCCGGGACCCCCGAGCAGTACTTC. Its translation is CASRTTPGTPEQYF. This sequence joins TRBV5-1 and TRBJ2-7; D possibly uses TRBD1 or TRBD2 (5 bases each). Trimming took off 5 bases at V and 6 bases at J, with 18 bases between the two ends. The CDR3 runs to 14 residues. Germline V lookup: CDR1 SGHRS, CDR2 YFSETQ.

The chain recombines TRBV19 with TRBJ2-1; 12 bases map to TRBD2. Germline V gene lookup returns CDR1 LNHDA and CDR2 SQIVND (reference sequence). The CDR3 runs 15 residues. The junction had 5 bases not matched to a gene; V was cut back by 7 bases and J by 4 bases. CDR3: CASTPSGGEYNEQFF. The CDR3 nucleotides read TGTGCCAGTACCCCTAGCGGGGGGGAGTACAATGAGCAGTTCTTC. Based on the CDR3 plus reference TRBV19 and TRBJ2-1, the full variable domain is DGGITQSPKYLFRKEGQNVTLSCEQNLNHDAMYWYRQDPGQGLRLIYYSQIVNDFQKGDIAEGYSVSREKKESFPLTVTSAQKNPTAFYLCASTPSGGEYNEQFFGPGTRLTVL.

The J gene is TRBJ2-7, the V gene TRBV7-9, with a possible D match to TRBD2 (5 bases). Germline V gene lookup returns CDR1 SEHNR and CDR2 FQNEAQ (reference sequence). The V gene lost 5 bases and the J gene lost 0 bases, with 11 bases spanning the gap. The CDR3 spans 14 residues. CDR3 nucleotide sequence: TGTGCCAGCAGCATTGGACTGCGCTCCTACGAGCAGTACTTC. The encoded protein is CASSIGLRSYEQYF.

The rearrangement joins TRBV2 to TRBJ2-5, with D maybe TRBD2 (5 bases). The germline CDR1 and CDR2 sequences are SNHLY and FYNNEI. This CDR3 is built from 12 residues. The V and J ends lost 4 bases and 4 bases respectively, with 7 bases between them. The CDR3 is CASSGGSETQYF. CDR3 nucleotides: TGTGCCAGCAGTGGAGGGTCAGAGACCCAGTACTTC.

The chain is built from TRBV19 and TRBJ1-2; 12 positions match TRBD1. Germline CDR1 is LNHDA and CDR2 is SQIVND (reference sequence). Trimming cost V 3 bases and J 7 bases; bases outside gene matches: 12. This CDR3 is built from 17 residues. The CDR3 DNA sequence: TGTGCCAGTAGTATTTTCGACTCCGGGACAGGGGGCCGTGGCTACACCTTC. The encoded protein is CASSIFDSGTGGRGYTF.

The rearrangement links TRBV19 to TRBJ1-2, with TRBD1 as a possible D gene (6 bases). Between the trimmed V and J ends, which lost 7 bases and 5 bases, there was a span of 14 bases. Per the germline V gene, CDR1 is LNHDA and CDR2 is SQIVND (reference sequence). The CDR3 runs to 13 residues. CDR3 nucleotide sequence: TGTGCCAGTACCGCGGGGGCAGGGTATGGCTACACCTTC. It translates to CASTAGAGYGYTF.

The rearrangement joins TRBV5-4 to TRBJ2-3, with unresolved D. This CDR3 region has 13 residues. Germline V gene lookup returns CDR1 SGHNT and CDR2 YYREEE (reference sequence). The V end was cut by 0 bases, the J end by 5 bases, with 7 bases between. Here the CDR3 reads CASSLAYGDTQYF. CDR3 DNA: TGTGCCAGCAGCTTGGCCTACGGAGATACGCAGTATTTT.

V gene TRBV7-8 combines with J gene TRBJ2-3, with D possibly TRBD2 on 6 matching bases. Trimming took off 2 bases at V and 1 base at J, with 13 bases between the two ends. This CDR3 region has 16 residues. Looked up from germline, CDR1 is SGHVS and CDR2 is FQNEAQ. The CDR3 sequence: CASSLLELARTDTQYF. In nucleotides, the CDR3 is TGTGCCAGCAGCTTATTGGAACTAGCCCGCACAGATACGCAGTATTTT. The full variable domain, in which reference TRBV7-8 and TRBJ2-3 provide the parts outside the CDR3, is GAGVSQSPRYKVAKRGQDVALRCDPISGHVSLFWYQQALGQGPEFLTYFQNEAQLDKSGLPSDRFFAERPEGSVSTLKIQRTQQEDSAVYLCASSLLELARTDTQYFGPGTRLTVL.

The CDR3 loop reads CASSLRPAVVDEQFF. The CDR3 nucleotides are TGTGCCAGCAGCTTAAGGCCAGCGGTTGTAGATGAGCAGTTCTTC. J is TRBJ2-1 and V is TRBV7-3; D is possibly TRBD2 (5 bases). Germline CDR1 reads SGHTA; CDR2 reads FQGTGA. There are 15 residues in the CDR3. V lost 1 base and J 8 bases, leaving 15 bases between the germline ends.

This clone was seen only once. CDR3 in amino acids: CASSLVQDRGWGYTF. The CDR3 DNA reads TGTGCCAGCAGCTTAGTCCAGGACAGGGGATGGGGCTACACCTTC. The chain is built from TRBV7-9 and TRBJ1-2, with 9 positions matching TRBD1. The J segment lost 8 bases and the V segment lost 1 base, leaving 8 bases of the junction unmatched. The CDR3 loop spans 15 amino acids. Germline lookup yields CDR1 SEHNR and CDR2 FQNEAQ (reference sequence). Full variable domain (missing parts from reference TRBV7-9 and TRBJ1-2): DTGVSQNPRHKITKRGQNVTFRCDPISEHNRLYWYRQTLGQGPEFLTYFQNEAQLEKSRLLSDRFSAERPKGSFSTLEIQRTEQGDSAMYLCASSLVQDRGWGYTFGSGTRLTVV.

V and J are TRBV30 and TRBJ1-5; 7 bases align to TRBD1. The germline V gene has CDR1 GTSNPN and CDR2 SVGIG (reference sequence). CDR3 size: 16 residues. Trimming took 5 bases from V and 0 from J; bases not matched to a gene: 10. CDR3 in amino acids: CAWAPSGQISNQPQHF. In nucleotides, the CDR3 is TGTGCCTGGGCCCCTTCGGGACAGATTAGCAATCAGCCCCAGCATTTT.